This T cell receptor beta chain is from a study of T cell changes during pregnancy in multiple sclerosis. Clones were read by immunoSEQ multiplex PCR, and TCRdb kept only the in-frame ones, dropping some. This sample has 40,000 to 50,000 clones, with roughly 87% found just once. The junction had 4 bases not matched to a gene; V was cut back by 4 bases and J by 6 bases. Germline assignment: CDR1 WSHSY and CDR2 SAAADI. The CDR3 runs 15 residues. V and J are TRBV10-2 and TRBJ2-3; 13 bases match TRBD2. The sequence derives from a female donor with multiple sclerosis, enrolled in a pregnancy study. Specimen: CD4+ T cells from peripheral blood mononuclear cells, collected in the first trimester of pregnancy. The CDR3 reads CASSGSTSGRDTQYF. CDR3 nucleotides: TGCGCCAGCAGTGGGTCGACTAGCGGGAGGGATACGCAGTATTTT.